This T cell receptor beta chain was identified during a study of immune cell composition in non-small cell lung cancer. Study-level points and caveats: Squamous carcinomas (75%) more often had tumour-associated clones >0.5% than adenocarcinomas (roughly 35%).

Repertoires were generated with immunoSEQ multiplex PCR, while TCRdb's copy carries only in-frame clones and drops some. Here the sample spans roughly 16,000 clones, 70% to 80% being singletons. CDR3 size: 16 residues. V gave up 5 bases and J gave up 2 bases; unmatched junction bases: 9. Germline lookup yields CDR1 SGHTA and CDR2 FQGTGA. Normal lung sampling was at least 3 cm from the tumour, as distant as possible. Template was genomic DNA from frozen, unsorted single-cell suspensions. In the case of this clone: Antigen specificity is unknown.

The sample was also reused in another study, on CD4 T cells in lung cancer.

The clonotype comes from a human donor with non-small cell lung cancer. V is TRBV7-3 and J is TRBJ2-3; TRBD2 matches 8 bases. The sequencing sample was made of non-adjacent lung tissue. Written as DNA, the CDR3 is TGTGCCAGCAGCCCTCTCGCGGGGGGTAACACAGATACGCAGTATTTT. Its protein product is CASSPLAGGNTDTQYF.